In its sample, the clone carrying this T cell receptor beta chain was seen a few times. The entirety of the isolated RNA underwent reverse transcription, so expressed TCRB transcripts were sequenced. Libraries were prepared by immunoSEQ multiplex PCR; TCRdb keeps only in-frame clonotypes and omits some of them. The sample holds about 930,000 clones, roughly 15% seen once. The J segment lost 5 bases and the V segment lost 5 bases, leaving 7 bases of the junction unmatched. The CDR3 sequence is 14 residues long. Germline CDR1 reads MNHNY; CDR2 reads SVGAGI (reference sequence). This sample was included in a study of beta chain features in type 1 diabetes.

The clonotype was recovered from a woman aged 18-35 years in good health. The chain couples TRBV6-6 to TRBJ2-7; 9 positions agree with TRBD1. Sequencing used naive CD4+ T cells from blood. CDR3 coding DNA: TGTGCCAGCAGTGGGGGGGACAGGGCAGACGAGCAGTACTTC. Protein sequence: CASSGGDRADEQYF.